The present T cell receptor beta chain was sequenced within a study of identical twins. TCRdb reprocessed the 5' RACE reads via MiXCR and lists one record per CDR3 protein. The repertoire includes 350,000 to 450,000 distinct CDR3 sequences, roughly 20% of them detected once, and approximately 12% sits in the top ten. This clonotype was detected ten times or more. Sequencing used naive T cells sorted from blood. The receptor was isolated from a man aged 45-65 years in good health.

The CDR3 reads CASSQDRWDRGLEQYF. The CDR3 DNA reads as TGCGCCAGCAGCCAAGATCGCTGGGACAGGGGGCTCGAGCAGTACTTC. V gene TRBV4-3 combines with J gene TRBJ2-7, with 12 nucleotides matching TRBD1. CDR3 length equals 16 residues. V lost 0 bases, J lost 6 bases, and 6 bases stayed unmatched. From germline, CDR1 is LGHNA and CDR2 YSLEER.